This entry describes one TCR beta chain. No more than 2 weeks before study entry, exposed participants had met a case of COVID-19. This sample is part of a study of blood T cell repertoires in COVID-19. In the original workflow: Amplification of reference gene primers was used by the study to estimate nucleated cell counts. Sequenced by immunoSEQ multiplex PCR; TCRdb stores in-frame clones only, minus some. V and J calls and clone size follow that table, whereas D and trimming were derived from the DNA. The profile shows some 300,000 clones, roughly nine tenths of them singletons. This receptor was taken from a woman between 45 and 65 years old who had been exposed to COVID-19. The specimen sequenced was PBMCs or T cells enriched from blood (not recorded which).

For the CDR3, the DNA is TGTGCCAGCAGCTCGGGGGGGCTAGGGAAGACCCAGTACTTC. Translating it yields CASSSGGLGKTQYF. V is TRBV5-4 and J is TRBJ2-5; 8 bases are shared with TRBD2. The ends lost 3 bases at V and 6 bases at J; junction bases unmatched: 7. Germline V CDR1 and CDR2: SGHNT, YYREEE (reference sequence). The CDR3 is 14 amino acids.